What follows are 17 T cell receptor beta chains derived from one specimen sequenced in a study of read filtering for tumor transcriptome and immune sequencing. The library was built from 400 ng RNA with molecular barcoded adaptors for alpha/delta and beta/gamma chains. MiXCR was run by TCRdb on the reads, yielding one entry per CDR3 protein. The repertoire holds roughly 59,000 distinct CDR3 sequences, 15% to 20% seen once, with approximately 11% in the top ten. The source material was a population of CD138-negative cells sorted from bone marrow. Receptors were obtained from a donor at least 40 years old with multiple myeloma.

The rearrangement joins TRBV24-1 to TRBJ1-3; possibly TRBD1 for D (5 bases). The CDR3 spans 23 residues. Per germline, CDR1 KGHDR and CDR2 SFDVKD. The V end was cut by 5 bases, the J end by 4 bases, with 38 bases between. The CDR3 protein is CATSGIFLLLGDSHGVKGNTIYF. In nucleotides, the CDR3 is TGTGCCACCAGTGGTATCTTCCTTTTGTTGGGCGACAGCCATGGGGTGAAAGGAAACACCATATATTTT.

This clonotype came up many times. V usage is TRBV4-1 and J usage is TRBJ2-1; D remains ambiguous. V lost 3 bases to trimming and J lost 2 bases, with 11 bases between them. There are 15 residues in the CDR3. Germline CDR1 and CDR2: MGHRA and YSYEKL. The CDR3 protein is CASSHPLGPYNEQFF. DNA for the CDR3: TGCGCCAGCAGCCATCCCTTAGGTCCCTACAATGAGCAGTTCTTC.

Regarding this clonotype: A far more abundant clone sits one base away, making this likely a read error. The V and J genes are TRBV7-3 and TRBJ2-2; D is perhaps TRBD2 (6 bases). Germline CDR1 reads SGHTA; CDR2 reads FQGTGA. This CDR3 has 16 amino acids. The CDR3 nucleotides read TGTGCCGGCAGTAGCCGCGAGCGGGTTGCCACCGGGGAGCTGTTTTTT. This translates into CAGSSRERVATGELFF.

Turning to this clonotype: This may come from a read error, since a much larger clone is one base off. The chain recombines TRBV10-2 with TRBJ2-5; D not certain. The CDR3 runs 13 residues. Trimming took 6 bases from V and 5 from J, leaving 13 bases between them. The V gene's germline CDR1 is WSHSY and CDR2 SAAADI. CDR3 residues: CASSTTRLETQYF. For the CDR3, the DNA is TGCGCCAGCAGCACGACTCGCCTTGAGACCCAGTACTTC.

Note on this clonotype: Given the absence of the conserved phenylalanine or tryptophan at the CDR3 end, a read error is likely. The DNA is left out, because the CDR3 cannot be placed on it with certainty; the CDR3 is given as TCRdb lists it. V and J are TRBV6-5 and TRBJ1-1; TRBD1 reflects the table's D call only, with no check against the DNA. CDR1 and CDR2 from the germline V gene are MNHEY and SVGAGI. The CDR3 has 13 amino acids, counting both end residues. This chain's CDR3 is CASSLDREAEAFS.

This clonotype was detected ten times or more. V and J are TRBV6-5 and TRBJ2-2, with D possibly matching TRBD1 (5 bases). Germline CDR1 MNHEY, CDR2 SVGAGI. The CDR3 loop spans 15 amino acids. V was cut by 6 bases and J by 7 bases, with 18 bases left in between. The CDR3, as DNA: TGTGCCAGCAGCCAAACGAGCAGGGCGAACGGGGAGCTGTTTTTT. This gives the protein CASSQTSRANGELFF.

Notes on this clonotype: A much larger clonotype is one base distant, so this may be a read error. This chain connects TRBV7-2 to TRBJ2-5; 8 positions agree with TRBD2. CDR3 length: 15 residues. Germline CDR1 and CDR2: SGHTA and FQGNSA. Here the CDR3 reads CGSSFDLLAEETQYF. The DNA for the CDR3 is TGTGGCAGCAGCTTTGACTTACTAGCGGAAGAGACCCAGTACTTC. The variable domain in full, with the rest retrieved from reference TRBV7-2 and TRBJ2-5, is GAGVSQSPSNKVTEKGKDVELRCDPISGHTALYWYRQSLGQGLEFLIYFQGNSAPDKSGLPSDRFSAERTGGSVSTLTIQRTQQEDSAVYLCGSSFDLLAEETQYFGPGTRLLVL.

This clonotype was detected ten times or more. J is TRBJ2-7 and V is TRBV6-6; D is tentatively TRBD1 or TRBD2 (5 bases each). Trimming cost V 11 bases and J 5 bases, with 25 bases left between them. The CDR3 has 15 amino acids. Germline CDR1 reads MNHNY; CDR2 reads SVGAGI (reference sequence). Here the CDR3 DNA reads TGTGCCGCCCCGGAGGATCAGGGCGCAGGAGACGAGCAGTACTTC. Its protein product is CAAPEDQGAGDEQYF.

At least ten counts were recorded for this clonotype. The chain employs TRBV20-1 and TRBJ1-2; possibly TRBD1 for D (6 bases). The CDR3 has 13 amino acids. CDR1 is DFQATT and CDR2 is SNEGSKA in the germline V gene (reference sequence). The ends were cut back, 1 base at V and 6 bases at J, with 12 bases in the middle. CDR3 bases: TGCAGTGCTAGAGCTCAGGGGAGGGATGGCTACACCTTC. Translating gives CSARAQGRDGYTF.

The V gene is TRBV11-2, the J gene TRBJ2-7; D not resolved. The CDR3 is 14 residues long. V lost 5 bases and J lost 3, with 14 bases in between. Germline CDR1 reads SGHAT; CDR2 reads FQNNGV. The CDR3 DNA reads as TGTGCCAGCAGCCTGTATGGTTCGAGCTACGAGCAGTACTTC. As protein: CASSLYGSSYEQYF.

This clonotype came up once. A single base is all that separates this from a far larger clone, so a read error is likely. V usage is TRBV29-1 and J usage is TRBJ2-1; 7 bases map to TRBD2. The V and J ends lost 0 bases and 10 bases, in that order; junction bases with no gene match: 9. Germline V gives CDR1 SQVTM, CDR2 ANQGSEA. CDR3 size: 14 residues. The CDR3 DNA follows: TGCAGCGTTGAAGAGGCGGCGGGAGTGTACGAGCAGTTCTTC. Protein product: CSVEEAAGVYEQFF.

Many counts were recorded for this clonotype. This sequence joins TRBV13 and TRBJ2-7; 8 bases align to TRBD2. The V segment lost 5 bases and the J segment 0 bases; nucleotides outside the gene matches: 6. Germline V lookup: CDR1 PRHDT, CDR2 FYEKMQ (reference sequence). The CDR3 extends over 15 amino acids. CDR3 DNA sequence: TGTGCCAGCAGCCAGCGGGGGACGAGCTCCTACGAGCAGTACTTC. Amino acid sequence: CASSQRGTSSYEQYF.

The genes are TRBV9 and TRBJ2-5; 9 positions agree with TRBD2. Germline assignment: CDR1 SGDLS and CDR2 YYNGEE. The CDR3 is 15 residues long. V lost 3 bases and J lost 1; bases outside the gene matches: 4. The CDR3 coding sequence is TGTGCCAGCAGCGAACAAGCGGGGGGCCAAGAGACCCAGTACTTC. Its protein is CASSEQAGGQETQYF.

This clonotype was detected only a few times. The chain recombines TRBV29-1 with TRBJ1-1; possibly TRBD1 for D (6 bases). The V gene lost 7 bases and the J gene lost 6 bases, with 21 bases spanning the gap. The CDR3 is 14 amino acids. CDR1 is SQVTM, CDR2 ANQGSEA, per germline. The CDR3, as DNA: TGCAGCGCCGAAGCGTCTTGGGAGGGGGCTGAAGCTTTCTTT. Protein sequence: CSAEASWEGAEAFF.

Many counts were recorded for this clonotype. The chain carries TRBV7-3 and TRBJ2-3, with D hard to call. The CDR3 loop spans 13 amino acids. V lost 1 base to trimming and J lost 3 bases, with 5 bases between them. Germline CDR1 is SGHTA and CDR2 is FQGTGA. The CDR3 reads CASSLIETDTQYF. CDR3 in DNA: TGTGCCAGCAGCTTAATAGAAACAGATACGCAGTATTTT.

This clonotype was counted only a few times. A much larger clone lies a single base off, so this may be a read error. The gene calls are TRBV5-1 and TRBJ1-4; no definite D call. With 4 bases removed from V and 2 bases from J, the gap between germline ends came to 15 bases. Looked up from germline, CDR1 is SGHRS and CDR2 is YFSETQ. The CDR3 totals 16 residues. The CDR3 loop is CASSPGAGNTNEKLFF. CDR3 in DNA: TGCGCCAGCAGCCCCGGTGCGGGGAACACTAATGAAAAACTGTTTTTT.

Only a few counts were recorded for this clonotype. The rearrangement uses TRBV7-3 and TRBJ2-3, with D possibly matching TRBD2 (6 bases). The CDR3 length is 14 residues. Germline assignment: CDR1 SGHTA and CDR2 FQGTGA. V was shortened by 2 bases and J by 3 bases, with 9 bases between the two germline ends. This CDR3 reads CASSLWAGTDTQYF. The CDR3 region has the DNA TGTGCCAGCAGCTTATGGGCGGGAACAGATACGCAGTATTTT.